This TCR beta chain originates from a study of blood T cell repertoires in COVID-19. The V gene lost 6 bases and the J gene lost 0 bases, with 11 bases spanning the gap. CDR1 is MDHEN, CDR2 SYDVKM, per germline. The CDR3 is made up of 15 amino acids. The data were produced by immunoSEQ multiplex PCR, yet TCRdb's version contains in-frame clones alone and is incomplete. The profile shows a few hundred thousand clones, over 75% of them singletons. The TCR originated in a woman aged 45-65 years with acute or convalescent COVID-19. The chain links TRBV28 to TRBJ2-2; unclear D gene. The source material was peripheral blood. DNA for the CDR3: TGTGCCAGCAGCACCGACGGAGCGAACACCGGGGAGCTGTTTTTT. Translation: CASSTDGANTGELFF.